Here is one T cell receptor beta chain with its context. Its antigen is still unknown. The input lacks base qualities; no much larger clone sits a single base away. All patients had node-negative disease on CT and PET/CT, and none had a history of other malignancies or had previously received chemotherapy or radiotherapy. At each of two time points, roughly 6 milliliters of peripheral venous blood were collected in EDTA tubes. PBMCs were isolated by Ficoll-Paque Plus density-gradient centrifugation. Right after collection, samples were kept at -80 degrees C until analysis. This entry comes from a study of prognosis after radiotherapy for stage I lung cancer (dated by TCRdb to 2020 to 2022). In the study overall: Over 15 stage I NSCLC patients were enrolled in Nanjing, China, between 2018 and January 2019. Among the enrolled patients, 12 to 15 had newly diagnosed primary stage I lung tumors, while roughly five had oligometastatic NSCLC following surgical resection of the primary tumor. All patients were regarded as medically inoperable, because of comorbidities in over 10 patients and refusal of surgery in 7 or 8 patients. The cohort included about a dozen men and roughly 6 women, with a median age of roughly 74 years and a range of about 53 to 95 years. On tumor histology, roughly 11 patients had adenocarcinoma and more than 5 had squamous cell carcinoma. SBRT was delivered in 3 to 5 fractions with a biologically effective dose of at least 100 Gy, and image-guided IMRT or VMAT was used for delivery. In every patient, SBRT was given without any concurrent therapy. After SBRT, distant metastases developed in about 20% of the 19 patients at a median of approximately seven months, while the remaining 15 patients had no significant progression. Peripheral blood TCR beta repertoires were profiled in stage I NSCLC patients before and after stereotactic body radiotherapy, and the study then linked these repertoires to distant failure. A total of around 40 blood samples from 19 patients were sequenced, with one sample obtained before and one obtained after SBRT for each patient.

From V the trimming removes 7 bases and from J it removes 3 bases, while the gene matches leave 3 bases of the junction unaccounted for. The CDR3 sequence holds 15 residues, the cysteine and phenylalanine included. The only DNA kept is the CDR3, 45 bases in frame from the first base. The paper's findings and limits, for the study overall: Whether the expanded TCR clones were tumor-specific was not determined. After SBRT, the number of unique TCR clones decreased (median approximately 10,000 before versus several thousand after; Wilcoxon paired P=0.011). The small cohort and short follow-up limited the study, so independent validation of the findings is needed. No adjustment for multiple comparisons was applied to any of the reported P values. Post-SBRT Shannon entropy and its change from baseline were lower in patients who developed distant metastases; baseline Shannon entropy was not associated with metastases. Differences by metastasis status were reportedly seen in TRBV and TRBJ usage frequencies, involving two V genes at baseline and, after SBRT, roughly nine V genes and two J genes.

Two rounds of multiplex PCR were performed to amplify the TCR beta CDR3 region from genomic DNA. In the first round of PCR, primers specific to each TRBV and TRBJ gene were used, and the primer sequences are filed in Chinese patent CN105087789A. Universal primers were used in the second PCR round. The Roche High Pure PCR Template Preparation Kit was used to extract genomic DNA from frozen PBMCs. Paired-end sequencing with 151 bp reads was performed on the libraries using an Illumina HiSeq 3000. The study's own analysis went as follows. CutAdapt was used to discard raw reads that did not contain the multiplex PCR primer sequences. Using PEAR, the high-quality paired reads were merged into contigs. By aligning each contig to reference sequences, MiXCR assigned the TRB V, D and J gene segments to that contig. CDR3 sequences were clustered by base quality and sequence similarity to remove sequencing errors. Diversity was calculated as Shannon entropy divided by the natural log of the number of productive TCR sequences. Clonality was defined as one minus Shannon entropy divided by the natural log of the number of unique clonotypes. The Youden index of ROC curves was used to select progression-free survival cut-offs for repertoire metrics, and analyses were performed in R 3.5.3. The public reads were reanalyzed by TCRdb: fastp trimming at Q25, MiXCR alignment, in-frame beta chains only. Duplicate CDR3 protein sequences are folded into a single record with the most common DNA and genes. TCRdb, not the original authors, processed these V and J calls. The sample yields fewer than 40,000 distinct CDR3 sequences; under 35% were counted once. Together, the top ten hold approximately 16% of the sample.

The rearranged chain carries TRBV12-3 or TRBV12-4 and TRBJ2-2, with 12 bases aligning to TRBD2. Sample: PBMCs, taken before or after stereotactic body radiation therapy (not recorded which). The TCR was taken from a donor over 45 with non-small cell lung cancer. At the DNA level, the sequence is TGTGCCAGCACCCCTAGCGGGAGGGACACCGGGGAGCTGTTTTTT. Protein translation: CASTPSGRDTGELFF.